The 10 T cell receptor beta chains below come from one sample, sequenced in a study of T cell repertoires in cytomegalovirus infection. TCRdb re-called the reads through MiXCR, storing one row per CDR3 protein. The table shows 400,000 or so distinct CDR3 sequences, with 15% to 20% occurring only once. The specimen was PBMCs. Receptors originate from a human donor in good health (CMV status not recorded). Some clones in this sample may be carry-over from other donors' samples.

This CDR3 is CASTGTSNQPQHF. DNA for the CDR3: TGTGCCAGCACAGGGACGAGCAATCAGCCCCAGCATTTT. This sequence joins TRBV2 and TRBJ1-5; TRBD1 is a possible D gene (5 bases). The V gene lost 7 bases and the J gene lost 1 base, with 8 bases spanning the gap. Germline assignment: CDR1 SNHLY and CDR2 FYNNEI. This CDR3 is built from 13 residues.

This clonotype was counted at least ten times. The V and J genes are TRBV11-2 and TRBJ2-2, with D unresolved. V was pared by 5 bases and J by 7 bases, with 8 bases between. This CDR3 region has 12 residues. The germline V gene encodes CDR1 SGHAT and CDR2 FQNNGV. CDR3 protein: CASSPVFGELFF. CDR3 coding DNA: TGTGCCAGCAGCCCCGTTTTCGGGGAGCTGTTTTTT.

This clonotype was recorded many times. This chain joins TRBV7-2 and TRBJ1-6, with D hard to call. This CDR3 has 15 amino acids. V lost 1 base, J lost 8 bases, and 12 bases lay in between. In germline, CDR1 is SGHTA, CDR2 FQGNSA. Written as DNA, the CDR3 is TGTGCCAGCAGCTTAGAATCTCAGCCCCATTCACCCCTCCACTTT. This gives the protein CASSLESQPHSPLHF.

Many counts were recorded for this clonotype. This chain connects TRBV7-2 to TRBJ2-1; D not resolved. Trimming took off 3 bases at V and 9 bases at J, with 6 bases between the two ends. This CDR3 is built from 11 residues. Germline assignment: CDR1 SGHTA and CDR2 FQGNSA. The chain's CDR3 is CASSFVAEQFF. CDR3 nucleotides: TGTGCCAGCAGCTTTGTTGCTGAGCAGTTCTTC.

This clonotype showed up many times. The V call is TRBV7-2, the J call TRBJ2-7, with unresolved D. CDR3 size: 19 residues. Germline V gene data show CDR1 as SGHTA and CDR2 as FQGNSA. Trimming shortened V by 1 base and J by 0 bases, and 22 bases separated the two germline ends. For the CDR3, the DNA is TGTGCCAGCAGCTTAGGTTACCGGCCAGACTCTTATAGCTCCTACGAGCAGTACTTC. Its protein product is CASSLGYRPDSYSSYEQYF.

The V call is TRBV9, the J call TRBJ2-3; D uncertain. The CDR3 is 15 amino acids. CDR1 is SGDLS and CDR2 is YYNGEE in the germline V gene. Between the trimmed V and J ends, which lost 4 bases and 2 bases, there was a span of 14 bases. CDR3 in amino acids: CASSPHGRNTDTQYF. CDR3 in DNA: TGTGCCAGCAGCCCCCACGGACGCAACACAGATACGCAGTATTTT.

This clonotype was seen ten or more times. The chain combines TRBV7-8 with TRBJ2-1, with 8 bases aligning to TRBD1. This CDR3 spans 15 amino acids. Trimming cost V 1 base and J 8 bases; bases outside gene matches: 7. Germline-derived CDR1 and CDR2 are SGHVS and FQNEAQ. This chain's CDR3 is CASSLGAGGLYEQFF. The CDR3 DNA follows: TGTGCCAGCAGCTTAGGGGCAGGGGGCTTGTATGAGCAGTTCTTC.

The J gene is TRBJ2-1, the V gene TRBV7-2; D gene uncertain. V was trimmed by 0 bases and J by 8 bases, leaving 2 bases between them. CDR1 and CDR2 from the germline V gene are SGHTA and FQGNSA. CDR3 length equals 11 residues. DNA of the CDR3: TGTGCCAGCAGCTTAGCATATGAGCAGTTCTTC. Its translation: CASSLAYEQFF. Supplemented by reference TRBV7-2 and TRBJ2-1, the full variable domain reads GAGVSQSPSNKVTEKGKDVELRCDPISGHTALYWYRQSLGQGLEFLIYFQGNSAPDKSGLPSDRFSAERTGGSVSTLTIQRTQQEDSAVYLCASSLAYEQFFGPGTRLTVL.

The J gene is TRBJ2-4, the V gene TRBV28, with D hard to call. Deletions cut 5 bases from V and 1 base from J, with 15 bases between. This CDR3 contains 16 residues. From germline, CDR1 is MDHEN and CDR2 SYDVKM. The CDR3 DNA reads as TGTGCCAGCAGTGCTTCACCTTCCGGGGCCAAAAACATTCAGTACTTC. It encodes CASSASPSGAKNIQYF.

The rearrangement joins TRBV10-3 to TRBJ2-3; 9 nucleotides align to TRBD1. Germline V gene sequence: CDR1 ENHRY, CDR2 SYGVKD. This CDR3 region has 14 residues. J lost 3 bases, V lost 8 bases, and 6 bases had no gene match. CDR3 DNA: TGTGCCATCGGAGACAGGGGGTTTACAGATACGCAGTATTTT. This codes for CAIGDRGFTDTQYF.